This T cell receptor (beta chain) derives from a study of CD8 T cells in ankylosing spondylitis. The germline V gene encodes CDR1 LNHNV and CDR2 YYDKDF (reference sequence). The CDR3 has 13 amino acids. The ends were cut back, 0 bases at V and 4 bases at J, with 5 bases in the middle. TCRdb re-analysed the 5' RACE reads in MiXCR, keeping a single row per CDR3 protein. The data show some 340,000 distinct CDR3 sequences, with over 12% seen just once and roughly 0.99% held by the top ten. The origin of this receptor is a male donor with ankylosing spondylitis or in good health (not recorded which). Sequences were obtained from blood, either unsorted or a sorted T cell fraction (not recorded which). The J gene is TRBJ2-3, the V gene TRBV15; D is ambiguous. The CDR3 DNA follows: TGTGCCACCAGCAGAGATCGGCCAGATACGCAGTATTTT. Amino acids: CATSRDRPDTQYF.